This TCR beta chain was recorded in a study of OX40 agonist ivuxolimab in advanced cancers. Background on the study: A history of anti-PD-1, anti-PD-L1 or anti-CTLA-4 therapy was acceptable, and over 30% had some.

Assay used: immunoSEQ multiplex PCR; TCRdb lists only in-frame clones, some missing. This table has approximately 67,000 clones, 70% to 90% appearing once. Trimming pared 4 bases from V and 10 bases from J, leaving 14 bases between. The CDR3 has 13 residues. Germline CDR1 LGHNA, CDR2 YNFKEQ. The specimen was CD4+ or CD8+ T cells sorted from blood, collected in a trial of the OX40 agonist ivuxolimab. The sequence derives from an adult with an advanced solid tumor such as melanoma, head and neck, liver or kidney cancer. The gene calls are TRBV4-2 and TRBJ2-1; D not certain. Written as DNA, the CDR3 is TGTGCCAGCAGCCGTGACTCCTCATCCGAGCAGTTCTTC. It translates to CASSRDSSSEQFF.